Listed below are T cell receptor beta chains from one sample, sequenced in a study of T cells after posttransplantation cyclophosphamide. TCRdb keeps only in-frame clones here, not all; method: immunoSEQ multiplex PCR. Of tens of thousands of clones listed, around 91% are singletons. The sample consisted of PBMCs. The receptors here all came from a woman aged 45-60 years in good health and a related stem cell transplant donor. Each CDR3 is given with its conserved first and last residue. A D gene is named only where the DNA matches it firmly. The listing skips clone size in some rows; elsewhere it reads once, few, many or a size class.

abundance	d_gene	v_gene	j_gene	CDR3aa	CDR3nt
-	-	TRBV6-1	TRBJ1-5	CATRSGGYNQPQHF	TGTGCCACCAGATCGGGAGGCTATAATCAGCCCCAGCATTTT
-	TRBD2	TRBV5-1	TRBJ2-7	CASSVAGSVSYEQYF	TGCGCCAGCAGCGTAGCGGGTTCAGTCTCCTACGAGCAGTACTTC
-	TRBD1	TRBV5-1	TRBJ2-5	CASSFRDRRLQETQYF	TGCGCCAGCAGCTTCCGGGACAGAAGGCTTCAAGAGACCCAGTACTTC
-	-	TRBV19	TRBJ1-1	CASSPRQVSEAFF	TGTGCCAGTAGTCCGCGACAGGTTTCCGAAGCTTTCTTT
-	TRBD2	TRBV9	TRBJ2-3	CASSVTGGTSGGEADTQYF	TGTGCCAGCAGCGTGACTGGGGGGACTAGCGGGGGGGAGGCAGATACGCAGTATTTT
-	-	TRBV5-4	TRBJ2-1	CASSLAREREFF	TGTGCCAGCAGCTTGGCTCGGGAGCGGGAGTTCTTC
-	-	TRBV27	TRBJ2-2	CASSRTGELFF	TGTGCCAGCAGCCGCACCGGGGAGCTGTTTTTT
-	TRBD1	TRBV23-1	TRBJ1-2	CASSQSETGGGYGYTF	TGCGCCAGCAGTCAATCGGAGACAGGGGGAGGCTATGGCTACACCTTC
-	TRBD2	TRBV5-4	TRBJ2-7	CASSSAGGIFYEQYF	TGTGCCAGCAGCTCCGCGGGAGGGATCTTCTACGAGCAGTACTTC
-	TRBD1	TRBV19	TRBJ1-5	CASSTQGAFMQPQHF	TGTGCCAGTAGTACACAGGGGGCATTTATGCAGCCCCAGCATTTT
once	TRBD2	TRBV2	TRBJ2-7	CASRGGAGNGEQYF	TGTGCCAGCAGGGGAGGGGCAGGGAATGGGGAGCAGTACTTC
once	-	TRBV5-1	TRBJ1-2	CASSFGSGAESGYTF	TGCGCCAGCAGCTTCGGCTCAGGGGCCGAAAGTGGCTACACCTTC
once	TRBD2	TRBV7-9	TRBJ2-7	CASSSGGGPTYEQYF	TGTGCCAGCAGCTCTGGGGGAGGGCCGACCTACGAGCAGTACTTC
-	TRBD1	TRBV28	TRBJ1-4	CASSGQDAANEKLFF	TGTGCCAGCAGCGGACAGGACGCGGCTAATGAAAAACTGTTTTTT
-	TRBD1	TRBV5-4	TRBJ2-1	CASSLVGTVDNEQFF	TGTGCCAGCAGCTTGGTAGGGACAGTGGACAATGAGCAGTTCTTC
few	-	TRBV18	TRBJ2-1	CASSPYGEQFF	TGTGCCAGCTCACCATACGGTGAGCAGTTCTTC
once	-	TRBV28	TRBJ1-5	CAALAGRNQPQHF	TGTGCCGCACTGGCAGGGAGGAATCAGCCCCAGCATTTT
-	TRBD1	TRBV2	TRBJ1-2	CASRGSIQGNYGYTF	TGTGCCAGCAGAGGGAGTATACAGGGGAACTATGGCTACACCTTC
-	TRBD1	TRBV10-3	TRBJ1-2	CAISVDREVNYGYTF	TGTGCCATCAGTGTGGACAGGGAAGTAAACTATGGCTACACCTTC
-	-	TRBV10-3	TRBJ1-4	CAISESTPAATNEKLFF	TGTGCCATCAGTGAGTCGACTCCGGCAGCGACTAATGAAAAACTGTTTTTT
-	-	TRBV6-1	TRBJ2-7	CASSDGRGAYEQYF	TGTGCCAGCAGTGATGGTAGGGGTGCGTACGAGCAGTACTTC
-	-	TRBV18	TRBJ2-3	CASSPTEGEDTQYF	TGTGCCAGCTCACCAACAGAGGGGGAAGATACGCAGTATTTT
-	-	TRBV6-4	TRBJ1-1	CASSTFSGEGTEAFF	TGTGCCAGCAGTACTTTTAGCGGGGAGGGCACTGAAGCTTTCTTT
few	-	TRBV2	TRBJ1-1	CASGDTMNTEAFF	TGTGCCAGCGGGGACACGATGAACACTGAAGCTTTCTTT
-	-	TRBV5-1	TRBJ2-7	CASSFGDRDNYEQYF	TGCGCCAGCAGCTTTGGTGACAGAGATAACTACGAGCAGTACTTC
-	TRBD1	TRBV2	TRBJ2-7	CASGSPDRGLYEQYF	TGTGCCAGCGGATCGCCCGACAGGGGCCTTTACGAGCAGTACTTC
-	-	TRBV10-3	TRBJ1-4	CAISESPGQFHEKLFF	TGTGCCATCAGTGAGTCTCCTGGACAGTTTCATGAAAAACTGTTTTTT
-	TRBD2	TRBV7-2	TRBJ2-7	CASSLVGGGEVGYEQYF	TGTGCCAGCAGCTTAGTGGGCGGGGGGGAGGTAGGGTACGAGCAGTACTTC
-	TRBD1	TRBV6-5	TRBJ1-1	CASSYWGDSMNTEAFF	TGTGCCAGCAGTTACTGGGGGGACAGCATGAACACTGAAGCTTTCTTT
-	TRBD2	TRBV6-5	TRBJ2-1	CASSSSGNYNEQFF	TGTGCCAGCAGCTCAAGCGGGAACTACAATGAGCAGTTCTTC
few	TRBD1	TRBV10-3	TRBJ1-1	CASEMSRQGQGTEAFF	TGTGCCAGCGAAATGTCCCGACAGGGGCAGGGGACTGAAGCTTTCTTT
-	-	TRBV7-6	TRBJ1-1	CASSGQGNTEAFF	TGTGCCAGCAGCGGGCAGGGTAACACTGAAGCTTTCTTT
-	-	TRBV19	TRBJ1-6	CASSIDSAPPLHF	TGTGCCAGTAGTATAGACAGCGCGCCACCCCTCCACTTT
-	TRBD2	TRBV9	TRBJ2-4	CASSETLAGGPQNIQYF	TGTGCCAGCAGCGAAACACTAGCGGGAGGCCCCCAAAACATTCAGTACTTC
-	-	TRBV19	TRBJ1-5	CASMVGAGLNQPQHF	TGTGCCAGTATGGTTGGGGCGGGGCTCAATCAGCCCCAGCATTTT
once	-	TRBV5-8	TRBJ1-3	CASSWRTKRSGNTIYF	TGTGCCAGCAGCTGGAGAACTAAACGATCTGGAAACACCATATATTTT
-	TRBD1	TRBV5-4	TRBJ2-7	CASSSRPGQGFHEQYF	TGTGCCAGCAGCTCTCGCCCGGGACAGGGGTTCCACGAGCAGTACTTC
-	-	TRBV7-9	TRBJ2-3	CASRGAAHTDTQYF	TGTGCCAGCAGGGGGGCCGCACACACAGATACGCAGTATTTT
-	-	TRBV19	TRBJ2-1	CASSIDLTRGGQFF	TGTGCCAGTAGTATAGATCTGACCCGAGGGGGGCAGTTCTTC
-	-	TRBV5-1	TRBJ2-3	CASRLGDSTDTQYF	TGCGCCAGCAGACTCGGGGATTCCACAGATACGCAGTATTTT
-	-	TRBV11-2	TRBJ2-2	CASSLAFRRTGELFF	TGTGCCAGCAGCTTAGCTTTCAGGCGCACCGGGGAGCTGTTTTTT
-	-	TRBV19	TRBJ2-3	CASSLLGGDTQYF	TGTGCCAGTAGCCTACTAGGAGGAGATACGCAGTATTTT
-	TRBD1	TRBV6-5	TRBJ1-2	CATTRDRDNYGYTF	TGTGCCACCACCCGGGACAGGGATAACTATGGCTACACCTTC
-	-	TRBV5-1	TRBJ1-1	CASSLGTRNTEAFF	TGCGCCAGCAGCTTAGGGACACGGAACACTGAAGCTTTCTTT
-	TRBD1	TRBV29-1	TRBJ1-2	CSVAQGNYGYTF	TGCAGCGTTGCACAGGGGAACTATGGCTACACCTTC
-	-	TRBV15	TRBJ2-3	CATSRSGLGSTDTQYF	TGTGCCACCAGCAGATCAGGGTTGGGGAGCACAGATACGCAGTATTTT
-	TRBD2	TRBV9	TRBJ2-5	CASSEGGLAGAQETQYF	TGTGCCAGCAGCGAGGGGGGACTAGCGGGAGCCCAAGAGACCCAGTACTTC
once	-	TRBV19	TRBJ2-3	CATQVGGLGTDTQYF	TGTGCCACTCAAGTAGGAGGTTTGGGGACAGATACGCAGTATTTT
-	-	TRBV25-1	TRBJ2-2	CASSQGELFF	TGTGCCAGCTCCCAGGGGGAGCTGTTTTTT
-	TRBD1	TRBV6-1	TRBJ2-3	CASRLDRADTDTQYF	TGTGCCAGCAGATTGGACAGGGCCGACACAGATACGCAGTATTTT
-	-	TRBV27	TRBJ1-2	CASSPGLGFDYGYTF	TGTGCCAGCAGTCCGGGACTCGGCTTCGATTATGGCTACACCTTC
once	-	TRBV6-5	TRBJ1-2	CASSYGGGTYGYTF	TGTGCCAGCAGTTACGGGGGGGGCACATATGGCTACACCTTC